This T cell receptor beta chain was sequenced during a study of cytomegalovirus exposure and HLA in healthy donors. Study in general: There were 350 to 400 genotyped donors. Of these, roughly 86% fell in the genetic ancestry cluster associated with self-reported Caucasian donors. Study outcomes and limitations: One variant, a missense change in DCLRE1C, was linked in a later analysis to TCR beta V- and J-gene trimming.

Both 60 Vbeta primers and 13 Jbeta primers went into the PCR. Only in-frame clones appear in the TCRdb table, and some are missing; sequencing was by immunoSEQ multiplex PCR. The sample holds tens of thousands of clones; approximately 77% are singletons and the top ten take around 7.3%. Germline CDR1 is SGHDT and CDR2 is YYEEEE. The CDR3 spans 11 residues. V gave up 2 bases and J gave up 5 bases, with 2 bases separating them. For this clone: The antigen remains undetermined.

Sequencing was carried out using PBMCs. The V and J genes are TRBV5-6 and TRBJ2-1; D is undetermined. The sequence came from a woman in her thirties in good health and CMV-seropositive. In nucleotides, the CDR3 is TGTGCCAGCAGCTTTAACAATGAGCAGTTCTTC. It specifies CASSFNNEQFF.